This T cell receptor (beta chain) was profiled in a study of beta chain features in type 1 diabetes. Study summary: Patients looked much like healthy donors when it came to age, gender and cell yields. Findings and caveats of the study: Insertions at VDJ junctions were less frequent in type 1 diabetes patients. These patients also deleted more nucleotides at the same junctions. Shorter TCRB CDR3s, moderately but significantly so, were found in Type 1 diabetes patients in all four CD4+ subsets. Relative to healthy donors, patients appeared to have naive, central memory and Treg TCRB repertoires that were more similar.

Investigators reverse transcribed all isolated RNA, so they sequenced expressed TCRB transcripts. Generated by immunoSEQ multiplex PCR, the TCRdb table keeps only in-frame clones and is missing some. The profile covers roughly 300,000 clones, with 7% to 10% appearing a single time and roughly 1% taken by the ten largest. The CDR3 runs 15 residues. This clone was observed a few times. The target antigen is unknown. This sequence was found in a man aged 30 to 45 with type 1 diabetes. The sequencing sample was made of central memory CD4+ T cells from blood. This chain connects TRBV21-1 to TRBJ2-5; the DNA was not used to check the table's D call, TRBD2. TRBV21-1 is labeled a pseudogene. The chain's CDR3 is CASSKESEGKETQYF. CDR3 in DNA: TGTGCCAGCAGCAAAGAATCGGAGGGTAAAGAGACCCAGTACTTC.